Below are 28 T cell receptor beta chains sequenced from a single sample in a study of blood T cell repertoires in COVID-19 (dated by TCRdb to the early 2020s). The library was produced with the immunoSEQ multiplex PCR assay. The table comes from immuneACCESS by way of TCRdb, which keeps in-frame sequences with V and J called. Part of the clones is missing from these tables; in studies checked, under half for an unresolved V gene and the rest for unknown reasons. In all, the sample holds 81,000 or so clones, and over 80% of those were seen once. About 11% of the sample rests with the top ten. Sequencing was carried out using peripheral blood. Receptors were obtained from a woman in her seventies with active or convalescent COVID-19.

The chain uses TRBV5-1 and TRBJ2-3; a possible D gene is TRBD2 (7 bases). CDR3 length: 14 amino acids. Germline loops: CDR1 SGHRS, CDR2 YFSETQ. With 3 bases removed from V and 2 bases from J, the gap between germline ends came to 10 bases. The CDR3, as DNA: TGCGCCAGCAGCTGGGGGGGCGTCACAGATACGCAGTATTTT. Translation: CASSWGGVTDTQYF.

The CDR3: CSVERGTSTDTQYF. CDR3 sequence (DNA): TGCAGCGTTGAGCGGGGGACGAGCACAGATACGCAGTATTTT. The chain has TRBV29-1 and TRBJ2-3; 7 bases are shared with TRBD2. CDR3 length: 14 residues. The germline gives CDR1 SQVTM, CDR2 ANQGSEA. V lost 3 bases and J lost 0; bases outside the gene matches: 3.

The rearrangement links TRBV5-1 to TRBJ1-5; no definite D call. CDR3 size: 15 residues. Looked up from germline, CDR1 is SGHRS and CDR2 is YFSETQ. The germline V and J ends were trimmed by 1 base and 1 base, with 9 bases remaining between them. The CDR3 DNA sequence: TGCGCCAGCAGCTTGCAGGATCCAAGCAATCAGCCCCAGCATTTT. Its translation: CASSLQDPSNQPQHF. Full variable domain (missing parts from reference TRBV5-1 and TRBJ1-5): KAGVTQTPRYLIKTRGQQVTLSCSPISGHRSVSWYQQTPGQGLQFLFEYFSETQRNKGNFPGRFSGRQFSNSRSEMNVSTLELGDSALYLCASSLQDPSNQPQHFGDGTRLSIL.

This chain joins TRBV7-2 and TRBJ2-7; D is uncertain. The CDR3 totals 11 residues. Germline CDR1 SGHTA, CDR2 FQGNSA. Trimming took 5 bases from V and 2 from J, leaving 4 bases between them. CDR3 sequence (DNA): TGTGCCAGCAGCCTAACCTACGAGCAGTACTTC. It encodes CASSLTYEQYF. The full variable domain, completed using reference TRBV7-2 and TRBJ2-7, is GAGVSQSPSNKVTEKGKDVELRCDPISGHTALYWYRQSLGQGLEFLIYFQGNSAPDKSGLPSDRFSAERTGGSVSTLTIQRTQQEDSAVYLCASSLTYEQYFGPGTRLTVT.

The CDR3 DNA reads as TGTGCCAGCAGGTATCCGGGACAAAACACCGGGGAGCTGTTTTTT. Its protein product is CASRYPGQNTGELFF. The chain links TRBV11-2 to TRBJ2-2; a weak D match, TRBD1 (6 bases). V was clipped by 6 bases and J by 2 bases, with 13 bases between them. The length of the CDR3 is 15 residues. The germline V gene encodes CDR1 SGHAT and CDR2 FQNNGV.

The chain couples TRBV18 to TRBJ2-7; TRBD2 agrees at 9 bases. With 1 base clipped from V and 4 bases from J, the junction kept 11 bases outside the gene matches. The CDR3 sequence is 17 residues long. Germline CDR1 and CDR2: KGHSH and LQKENI. CDR3 DNA: TGTGCCAGCTCACCACTTGGGGCCAGCGGGGGGCCTTACGAGCAGTACTTC. This codes for CASSPLGASGGPYEQYF.

The chain employs TRBV4-3 and TRBJ2-7; D call uncertain. CDR1 and CDR2 from the germline V gene are LGHNA and YSLEER. This CDR3 is 13 amino acids long. Trimming stripped 0 bases from V and 4 bases from J, with 7 bases between. The CDR3 coding sequence is TGCGCCAGCAGCCAAGAGACATATTACGAGCAGTACTTC. Protein product: CASSQETYYEQYF.

The J gene is TRBJ2-2, the V gene TRBV12-5; 8 bases are a match to TRBD2. Germline CDR1 and CDR2: LGHNT and FRNRAP. The CDR3 is 16 residues long. V gave up 1 base and J gave up 1 base; unmatched junction bases: 2. The DNA of the CDR3 is TGTGCTAGTGGTTTGGCCGGGACTAGGAACACCGGGGAGCTGTTTTTT. Its translation: CASGLAGTRNTGELFF.

This clone turned up a few times. The same CDR3 can be traced to other DNA sequences in this sample. The chain links TRBV2 to TRBJ2-7, with TRBD2 identical over 13 bases. V dropped 6 bases and J dropped 2; count of bases not matched to a gene: 4. The CDR3 has 15 residues. The germline V gene has CDR1 SNHLY and CDR2 FYNNEI. Here the CDR3 reads CASSQTSGGAYEQYF. CDR3 DNA sequence: TGTGCCAGCAGCCAAACTAGCGGGGGGGCCTACGAGCAGTACTTC.

This clone showed up just once. This chain joins TRBV21-1 and TRBJ2-2; the table's D call of TRBD2 was not tested on the DNA. TRBV21-1 is a documented pseudogene. The CDR3 runs to 18 residues. CDR3 nucleotide sequence: TGTGCCAGCAGAAGCGTAGGGACTAGCGGGGGGTCTACCGGGGAGCTGTTTTTT. Translation gives CASRSVGTSGGSTGELFF.

This clone was detected only a few times. The chain employs TRBV7-2 and TRBJ1-5; D perhaps matches TRBD1 (5 bases). There are 14 residues in the CDR3. Trimming cost V 5 bases and J 3 bases, with 11 bases left between them. CDR1 and CDR2 (germline): SGHTA, FQGNSA. CDR3 coding DNA: TGTGCCAGCAGCGCCGGGGGGTCCAATCAGCCCCAGCATTTT. It is translated as CASSAGGSNQPQHF.

This clone was counted a few times. The V and J genes are TRBV4-3 and TRBJ1-2; possible D gene TRBD1, 5 bases. The CDR3 totals 13 residues. Germline V CDR1 and CDR2: LGHNA, YSLEER. The germline V and J ends were trimmed by 4 bases and 6 bases, with 12 bases remaining between them. CDR3 protein: CASSPTVADGYTF. CDR3 coding DNA: TGCGCCAGCAGCCCGACAGTAGCTGATGGCTACACCTTC.

This chain links TRBV4-1 with TRBJ2-7; 11 bases match TRBD1. With V trimmed by 4 bases and J by 7 bases, 9 bases remained unmatched. Germline V lookup: CDR1 MGHRA, CDR2 YSYEKL. The length of the CDR3 is 15 residues. CDR3 loop: CASSPGTGGRVEQYF. The CDR3 nucleotides are TGCGCCAGCAGCCCTGGGACAGGGGGAAGGGTTGAGCAGTACTTC.

V gene TRBV11-1 combines with J gene TRBJ2-5, with a possible D match to TRBD1 (5 bases). V lost 2 bases to trimming and J lost 0 bases, with 7 bases between them. The germline CDR1 and CDR2 sequences are SGHAT and FQDESV (reference sequence). CDR3 length: 14 residues. The CDR3 DNA follows: TGTGCCAGCAGCTTATGGGGCTACCAAGAGACCCAGTACTTC. It is translated as CASSLWGYQETQYF.

This sequence joins TRBV19 and TRBJ1-2, with D possibly matching TRBD1 (5 bases). The germline CDR1 and CDR2 sequences are LNHDA and SQIVND (reference sequence). With 3 bases removed from V and 4 bases from J, the gap between germline ends came to 15 bases. CDR3 length equals 15 residues. CDR3 nucleotides: TGTGCCAGTAGTATTTCACAACAGGCAATCTATGGCTACACCTTC. As protein: CASSISQQAIYGYTF.

The chain carries TRBV2 and TRBJ1-2; no definite D call. V lost 1 base and J 7 bases, leaving 13 bases between the germline ends. The CDR3 totals 14 residues. The germline CDR1 and CDR2 sequences are SNHLY and FYNNEI. In DNA, the CDR3 is TGTGCCAGCAGTGAAGGCGGCGTACTGGGTGGCTACACCTTC. Translated: CASSEGGVLGGYTF.

The genes are TRBV2 and TRBJ1-5; 8 nucleotides align to TRBD1. Germline CDR1 reads SNHLY; CDR2 reads FYNNEI. This CDR3 comprises 13 residues. The J segment lost 2 bases and the V segment lost 7 bases, leaving 1 base of the junction unmatched. As DNA, the CDR3 is TGTGCCAGCACAGGGGGCGGCAATCAGCCCCAGCATTTT. It is translated as CASTGGGNQPQHF.

Note on this clone: Sequence at one end of the junction differs from germline and may be a read error. V and J are TRBV5-4 and TRBJ2-2; TRBD2 might be the D (6 bases). Germline-derived CDR1 and CDR2 are SGHNT and YYREEE (reference sequence). CDR3 size: 16 residues. The DNA of the CDR3 is TGTGCCAGCACCTTGGGGGACCGGGGAGGAATCGGGGAGCTGTTTTTT. This codes for CASTLGDRGGIGELFF.

This sequence joins TRBV11-2 and TRBJ1-3, with D possibly being TRBD1 (5 bases). CDR1 is SGHAT, CDR2 FQNNGV, per germline. Trimming removed 3 bases at V and 8 bases at J, with 17 bases between. CDR3 size: 15 residues. Written as DNA, the CDR3 is TGTGCCAGCAGCTTGGCAGGGCGATATGGGGACACCATATATTTT. The encoded protein is CASSLAGRYGDTIYF.

The genes are TRBV3-1 (or the pseudogene TRBV3-2) and TRBJ1-2, with D perhaps matching TRBD1 (5 bases). The germline V and J ends were trimmed by 2 bases and 8 bases, with 15 bases remaining between them. The germline CDR1 and CDR2 sequences are LGHDT and YNNKEL (reference sequence). The CDR3 consists of 14 residues. CDR3 amino acids: CASSQLTRGKGYTF. The CDR3 nucleotides read TGTGCCAGCAGCCAACTCACCCGGGGGAAGGGCTACACCTTC.

V and J are TRBV28 and TRBJ2-5; no clear D. The CDR3 runs 17 residues. Trimming took off 3 bases at V and 5 bases at J, with 22 bases between the two ends. Germline assignment: CDR1 MDHEN and CDR2 SYDVKM. CDR3 DNA: TGTGCCAGCAGTTTTTATGTAACGGCCCTAGGCCGTGAGACCCAGTACTTC. This translates into CASSFYVTALGRETQYF.

The chain couples TRBV2 to TRBJ1-1, with D perhaps TRBD1 (5 bases). The V end lost 6 bases, the J end lost 1 base, and 9 bases lay between the germline ends. Germline V lookup: CDR1 SNHLY, CDR2 FYNNEI. The CDR3 sequence is 13 residues long. In nucleotides, the CDR3 is TGTGCCAGCAGCGACGACAGGAACACTGAAGCTTTCTTT. This sequence encodes CASSDDRNTEAFF.

J is TRBJ2-7 and V is TRBV7-9; TRBD1 aligns across 9 bases. The V gene end was trimmed by 5 bases and the J gene end by 2 bases; junction bases not matched to a gene: 4. There are 14 residues in the CDR3. Germline assignment: CDR1 SEHNR and CDR2 FQNEAQ (reference sequence). CDR3 sequence: CASSPRTGAYEQYF. The DNA of the CDR3 is TGTGCCAGCAGCCCTAGGACAGGGGCCTACGAGCAGTACTTC.

The V call is TRBV11-2, the J call TRBJ1-4, with D tentatively TRBD1 (5 bases). This CDR3 is 13 amino acids long. Germline loops: CDR1 SGHAT, CDR2 FQNNGV. With 1 base removed from V and 7 bases from J, the gap between germline ends came to 7 bases. CDR3 coding DNA: TGTGCCAGCAGCTTAGGACAGTCTGAAAAACTGTTTTTT. Translated, it gives CASSLGQSEKLFF.

This clone showed up just once. J is TRBJ1-1 and V is TRBV3-1 (or the pseudogene TRBV3-2); D is uncertain. The germline V gene encodes CDR1 LGHDT and CDR2 YNNKEL (reference sequence). Trimming stripped 1 base from V and 3 bases from J, with 12 bases between. This CDR3 contains 15 residues. The chain's CDR3 is CASSQGERRHTEAFF. The CDR3 DNA reads TGTGCCAGCAGCCAAGGGGAGAGGAGACACACTGAAGCTTTCTTT.

The sample holds one count of this clone. The genes are TRBV6-2 or TRBV6-3 and TRBJ2-7, with 9 nucleotides matching TRBD2. The CDR3 length is 16 residues. From germline, CDR1 is MNHEY and CDR2 SVGEGT. J gave up 3 bases and V 4 bases, and 10 bases lay outside the gene matches. CDR3 nucleotide sequence: TGTGCCAGCAGTTCCCGGATAGTAGCGGGGGTCTACGAGCAGTACTTC. This translates into CASSSRIVAGVYEQYF.

The rearrangement links TRBV24-1 to TRBJ2-3; 7 positions match TRBD1. J was trimmed by 0 bases and V by 5 bases; bases with no gene match: 13. CDR3 size: 18 residues. Germline CDR1 KGHDR, CDR2 SFDVKD. The CDR3 sequence: CATSGSPGQSASTDTQYF. CDR3 bases: TGTGCCACCAGTGGATCCCCGGGACAGTCTGCTAGCACAGATACGCAGTATTTT.

V is TRBV6-5 and J is TRBJ1-1; D is perhaps TRBD1 (5 bases). Germline CDR1 MNHEY, CDR2 SVGAGI. V was cut by 4 bases and J by 4 bases, with 10 bases left in between. The CDR3 has 13 residues. The CDR3: CASSFIRATEAFF. The CDR3 DNA is TGTGCCAGCAGTTTCATCAGGGCCACTGAAGCTTTCTTT.